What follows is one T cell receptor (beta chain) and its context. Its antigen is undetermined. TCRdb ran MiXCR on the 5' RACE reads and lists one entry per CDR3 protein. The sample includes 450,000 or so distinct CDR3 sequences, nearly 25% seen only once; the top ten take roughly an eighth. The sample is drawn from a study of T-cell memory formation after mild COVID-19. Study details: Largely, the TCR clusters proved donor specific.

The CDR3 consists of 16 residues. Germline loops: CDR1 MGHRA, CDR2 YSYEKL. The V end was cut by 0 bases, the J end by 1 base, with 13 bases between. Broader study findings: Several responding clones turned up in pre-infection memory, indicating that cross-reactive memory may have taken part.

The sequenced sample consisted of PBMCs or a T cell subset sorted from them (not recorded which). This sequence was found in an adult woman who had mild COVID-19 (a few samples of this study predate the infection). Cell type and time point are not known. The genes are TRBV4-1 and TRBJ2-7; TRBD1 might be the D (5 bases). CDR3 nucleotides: TGCGCCAGCAGCCAAGAAGGCACAGGTCCTTCCTACGAGCAGTACTTC. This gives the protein CASSQEGTGPSYEQYF.